The clone carrying this TCR beta chain was observed at least ten times. Its antigen is still unknown. With molecular barcodes, quantitative 5'-RACE was used to make the TCR beta libraries. TCRdb passed the 5' RACE reads through MiXCR, listing each CDR3 protein once. The table records roughly 38,000 distinct CDR3 sequences, about a tenth of them present only once. The length of the CDR3 is 12 residues. Trimming left V 10 bases short and J 3 bases short, with 13 bases between. The data were taken from a study of CD8 T cells in ankylosing spondylitis. The study's findings and limits: Before this, some motif variants had been reported in reactive arthritis synovial fluid and blood. Disease-linked clones displayed a CD8+ phenotype and appeared relatively rarely in peripheral blood. There was a TCR beta motif, made of eight highly homologous variants, that appeared characteristic of ankylosing spondylitis blood.

J is TRBJ2-7 and V is TRBV12-3 or TRBV12-4; possible D gene TRBD1, 5 bases. The sequence came from a male donor with ankylosing spondylitis or in good health (not recorded which). The sequenced sample was blood, either unsorted or a sorted T cell fraction (not recorded which). The CDR3 coding sequence is TGTGCCACCTCGACAGAAGACTACGAGCAGTACTTC. This codes for CATSTEDYEQYF.